The 32 T cell receptor beta chains reported below all come from one sample, sequenced in a study of T cell responses to AZD1222 COVID-19 vaccine. Sequencing was performed with immunoSEQ multiplex PCR; in TCRdb, only in-frame clones are kept and a portion is missing. Here the sample spans under 150,000 clones, 70% to 90% being singletons. The material sequenced was peripheral blood, taken on day 0 of AZD1222 vaccination. The receptors were sampled from an adult in good health.

This chain connects TRBV9 to TRBJ1-4; the match to TRBD1 covers 11 bases. The CDR3 runs to 15 residues. Unmatched junction bases numbered 7, after V lost 4 bases and J lost 8 bases. The germline CDR1 and CDR2 sequences are SGDLS and YYNGEE. The CDR3 is CASSFRGQGGEKLFF. DNA of the CDR3: TGTGCCAGCAGCTTCAGGGGACAGGGGGGCGAAAAACTGTTTTTT.

This sequence joins TRBV5-1 and TRBJ2-5, with D maybe TRBD2 (6 bases). Trimming left V 0 bases short and J 1 base short, with 10 bases between. The CDR3 is made up of 15 amino acids. Per germline, CDR1 SGHRS and CDR2 YFSETQ. The CDR3 loop is CASSLAGVAQETQYF. CDR3 nucleotide sequence: TGCGCCAGCAGCTTGGCGGGGGTAGCCCAAGAGACCCAGTACTTC.

The V and J genes are TRBV30 and TRBJ1-5; TRBD1 agrees at 12 bases. Germline loops: CDR1 GTSNPN, CDR2 SVGIG (reference sequence). V shed 2 bases and J 6 bases; nucleotides not matched to a gene: 14. CDR3 length: 18 residues. This chain's CDR3 is CAWSPKGGTGGKGQPQHF. CDR3 bases: TGTGCCTGGAGTCCGAAAGGGGGGACAGGGGGCAAGGGTCAGCCCCAGCATTTT.

This chain uses TRBV4-2 with TRBJ2-7; a weak D match, TRBD2 (6 bases). This CDR3 has 16 amino acids. V lost 4 bases and J 2 bases, leaving 18 bases between the germline ends. CDR1 and CDR2 from the germline V gene are LGHNA and YNFKEQ. CDR3 nucleotide sequence: TGTGCCAGCAGCCCAGAGAGGTCGGGAGTCCCCTACGAGCAGTACTTC. Protein sequence: CASSPERSGVPYEQYF.

The chain is built from TRBV11-2 and TRBJ2-3; D is unresolved. Per germline, CDR1 SGHAT and CDR2 FQNNGV. The germline V and J ends were trimmed by 0 bases and 0 bases, with 4 bases remaining between them. The CDR3 spans 14 residues. The CDR3 DNA reads as TGTGCCAGCAGCTTAGAGCGAAGCACAGATACGCAGTATTTT. Residues: CASSLERSTDTQYF.

The rearrangement joins TRBV9 to TRBJ1-5; D might be TRBD1 (6 bases). The CDR3 contains 14 residues. Trimming removed 4 bases from V and 7 bases from J, with 15 bases in between. Germline V gene data show CDR1 as SGDLS and CDR2 as YYNGEE. The CDR3 here is CASSLGTGKQPQHF. The CDR3 nucleotides are TGTGCCAGCAGCCTAGGCACAGGGAAACAGCCCCAGCATTTT.

This chain links TRBV30 with TRBJ2-7; no clear D. CDR3 length equals 10 residues. V shed 4 bases and J shed 5 bases, with 6 bases lying between them. Germline V gene sequence: CDR1 GTSNPN, CDR2 SVGIG (reference sequence). The CDR3 DNA reads TGTGCCTGGAAACGGAACGAGCAGTACTTC. Protein product: CAWKRNEQYF.

The CDR3 bases are TGTGCCTGGAGTGTCGGCAGAGATTCACCCCTCCACTTT. The encoded protein is CAWSVGRDSPLHF. The chain uses TRBV30 and TRBJ1-6, with no clear D. The CDR3 covers 13 residues. CDR1 and CDR2 (germline): GTSNPN, SVGIG (reference sequence). V dropped 0 bases and J dropped 8 bases, with 8 bases sitting between them.

For the CDR3, the DNA is TGCGCCAGCAGAAGACAGGGTTCAGATGGCTACACCTTC. This translates into CASRRQGSDGYTF. The chain couples TRBV5-1 to TRBJ1-2, with 7 positions matching TRBD1. Germline CDR1 is SGHRS and CDR2 is YFSETQ. CDR3 length equals 13 residues. J gave up 6 bases and V 5 bases, and 7 bases lay outside the gene matches. The entire variable domain, with the rest obtained from reference TRBV5-1 and TRBJ1-2, is as follows: KAGVTQTPRYLIKTRGQQVTLSCSPISGHRSVSWYQQTPGQGLQFLFEYFSETQRNKGNFPGRFSGRQFSNSRSEMNVSTLELGDSALYLCASRRQGSDGYTFGSGTRLTVV.

This CDR3 reads CAISTRQGGAGTYEQYF. For the CDR3, the DNA is TGTGCCATCAGTACCCGACAAGGGGGCGCGGGGACCTACGAGCAGTACTTC. This chain links TRBV10-3 with TRBJ2-7; perhaps TRBD1 as D (7 bases). The CDR3 totals 17 residues. Trimming took off 5 bases at V and 2 bases at J, with 22 bases between the two ends. Germline-derived CDR1 and CDR2 are ENHRY and SYGVKD.

The rearrangement joins TRBV12-3 or TRBV12-4 to TRBJ1-1; D perhaps matches TRBD1 (6 bases). The CDR3 extends over 13 amino acids. V dropped 2 bases and J dropped 8 bases, with 12 bases sitting between them. CDR3: CASSLRAQGEAFF. CDR3 in DNA: TGTGCCAGCAGTTTAAGGGCGCAGGGGGAAGCTTTCTTT.

This clone was recorded only once. The V call is TRBV25-1, the J call TRBJ2-4; perhaps TRBD2 as D (6 bases). Between the trimmed V and J ends, which lost 3 bases and 1 base, there was a span of 10 bases. Germline CDR1 is MGHDK and CDR2 is SYGVNS. This CDR3 contains 15 residues. Here the CDR3 DNA reads TGTGCCAGCAGTGAGCCGGGAGCTGCCAAAAACATTCAGTACTTC. Its translation: CASSEPGAAKNIQYF.

The V gene is TRBV27, the J gene TRBJ2-5, with TRBD2 as a possible D gene (5 bases). Per the germline V gene, CDR1 is MNHEY and CDR2 is SMNVEV (reference sequence). This CDR3 spans 15 amino acids. V shed 2 bases and J shed 1 base, with 11 bases lying between them. The CDR3 reads CASSLTGWRQETQYF. Here the CDR3 DNA reads TGTGCCAGCAGTTTAACGGGATGGCGCCAAGAGACCCAGTACTTC.

This clone was seen only once. CDR3 bases: TGTGCCAGCCGGGGAGGGATTAATGAAAAACTGTTTTTT. Translation: CASRGGINEKLFF. The chain combines TRBV27 with TRBJ1-4; D gene uncertain. Germline values: CDR1 MNHEY, CDR2 SMNVEV (reference sequence). V was cut by 8 bases and J by 4 bases, with 11 bases left in between. CDR3 length: 13 amino acids.

The chain is built from TRBV30 and TRBJ1-1; tentatively, D is TRBD1 (6 bases). CDR1 is GTSNPN, CDR2 SVGIG, per germline (reference sequence). The CDR3 sequence is 13 residues long. Between the trimmed V and J ends, which lost 3 bases and 1 base, there was a span of 9 bases. CDR3 nucleotide sequence: TGTGCCTGGAGCATGGGACAGAACACTGAAGCTTTCTTT. It codes for CAWSMGQNTEAFF.

The V gene is TRBV30, the J gene TRBJ1-2; 11 bases align to TRBD1. The germline CDR1 and CDR2 sequences are GTSNPN and SVGIG (reference sequence). This CDR3 comprises 11 residues. V lost 8 bases to trimming and J lost 7 bases; unmatched junction nucleotides: 3. In nucleotides, the CDR3 is TGTGCCATGGGGACAGGGGGTGGCTACACCTTC. This sequence encodes CAMGTGGGYTF.

V is TRBV10-3 and J is TRBJ2-3; 11 positions match TRBD2. In germline, CDR1 is ENHRY, CDR2 SYGVKD. Trimming removed 0 bases from V and 6 bases from J; junction bases left unmatched: 8. The CDR3 extends over 17 amino acids. The CDR3 loop reads CAISESASGRPWDTQYF. CDR3 in DNA: TGTGCCATCAGTGAGTCGGCTAGCGGGAGGCCATGGGATACGCAGTATTTT.

This clone was recorded once. The chain couples TRBV7-8 to TRBJ2-7, with 10 nucleotides matching TRBD1. Germline CDR1 and CDR2: SGHVS and FQNEAQ. The CDR3 is 18 amino acids. V was pared by 0 bases and J by 6 bases, with 14 bases of the junction left unmatched. CDR3 sequence: CASSLAGRGQGIDGEQYF. CDR3 DNA: TGTGCCAGCAGCTTAGCGGGGAGGGGACAGGGGATTGATGGCGAGCAGTACTTC.

The chain combines TRBV20-1 with TRBJ1-1; D is ambiguous. This CDR3 contains 13 residues. V was trimmed by 3 bases and J by 2 bases, leaving 10 bases between them. Per germline, CDR1 DFQATT and CDR2 SNEGSKA (reference sequence). The DNA of the CDR3 is TGCAGTGCTAGTAAGGGTTTCAACACTGAAGCTTTCTTT. This gives the protein CSASKGFNTEAFF.

The CDR3 DNA reads TGTGCCACCAGCAGGAGCCAAGGTACCGGGGAGCTGTTTTTT. Translation: CATSRSQGTGELFF. This chain links TRBV15 with TRBJ2-2; D is ambiguous. Deletions cut 3 bases from V and 5 bases from J, with 10 bases between. The CDR3 covers 14 residues. Germline V lookup: CDR1 LNHNV, CDR2 YYDKDF (reference sequence).

The chain is built from TRBV2 and TRBJ2-3; D may be TRBD1 (6 bases). V was cut by 6 bases and J by 2 bases, with 18 bases left in between. Germline CDR1 reads SNHLY; CDR2 reads FYNNEI. This CDR3 is built from 16 residues. CDR3 nucleotide sequence: TGTGCCAGCAGGAGGGACAACGGCATCCTCACAGATACGCAGTATTTT. This codes for CASRRDNGILTDTQYF.

This chain uses TRBV6-1 with TRBJ2-7, with 8 bases matching TRBD1. The CDR3 contains 16 residues. Trimming cost V 3 bases and J 0 bases; bases outside gene matches: 7. The germline V gene has CDR1 MNHNS and CDR2 SASEGT. CDR3 amino acids: CASSDIRTGLSYEQYF. CDR3 DNA sequence: TGTGCCAGCAGTGATATCAGGACAGGGCTCTCCTACGAGCAGTACTTC.

The chain uses TRBV7-9 and TRBJ1-1, with D tentatively TRBD1 (6 bases). The CDR3 has 15 amino acids. Germline V gene sequence: CDR1 SEHNR, CDR2 FQNEAQ (reference sequence). Trimming left V 1 base short and J 0 bases short, with 9 bases between. CDR3 residues: CASSLVGTLNTEAFF. CDR3 sequence (DNA): TGTGCCAGCAGCTTAGTAGGGACATTGAACACTGAAGCTTTCTTT.

DNA for the CDR3: TGTGCCAGCAGCCAAGATATGGGGGTGGTTAGGGAAAAACTGTTTTTT. Protein sequence: CASSQDMGVVREKLFF. This chain connects TRBV14 to TRBJ1-4; tentative D call: TRBD1 (5 bases). The CDR3 spans 16 residues. The germline V and J ends were trimmed by 0 bases and 8 bases, with 16 bases remaining between them. Germline loops: CDR1 SGHDN, CDR2 FVKESK.

The V call is TRBV11-2, the J call TRBJ2-3, with D possibly being TRBD2 (5 bases). V was trimmed by 4 bases and J by 4 bases, leaving 12 bases between them. The CDR3 contains 14 residues. CDR1 SGHAT and CDR2 FQNNGV come from the germline V gene. The CDR3 DNA reads as TGTGCCAGCAGCTCCCGGAGGACCGCAGATACGCAGTATTTT. This encodes CASSSRRTADTQYF.

The chain employs TRBV7-2 and TRBJ2-6; no clear D gene. V lost 2 bases and J 0 bases, leaving 14 bases between the germline ends. Germline V gene data show CDR1 as SGHTA and CDR2 as FQGNSA. This CDR3 contains 18 residues. The CDR3 nucleotides read TGTGCCAGCAGCTTAACGGGCAGGCTAGGCTCTGGGGCCAACGTCCTGACTTTC. The encoded protein is CASSLTGRLGSGANVLTF.

This clone has just a few counts. The J gene is TRBJ1-4, the V gene TRBV14, with D tentatively TRBD1 (5 bases). The CDR3 has 17 amino acids. Trimming removed 2 bases at V and 3 bases at J, with 16 bases between. From germline, CDR1 is SGHDN and CDR2 FVKESK. This CDR3 is CASSQSSRVPPNEKLFF. CDR3 nucleotides: TGTGCCAGCAGCCAATCGTCCAGGGTTCCTCCTAATGAAAAACTGTTTTTT.

In its sample, this clone was seen once. The rearrangement joins TRBV30 to TRBJ2-7; 10 bases align to TRBD2. The V segment lost 5 bases and the J segment 9 bases; nucleotides outside the gene matches: 13. This CDR3 spans 14 amino acids. Germline V gene sequence: CDR1 GTSNPN, CDR2 SVGIG (reference sequence). The DNA for the CDR3 is TGTGCCTGGGGTGGGCTAGCGGGAGTAGGCGTGCAGTACTTC. This sequence encodes CAWGGLAGVGVQYF.

The gene calls are TRBV4-2 and TRBJ1-1, with D uncertain. The germline V gene has CDR1 LGHNA and CDR2 YNFKEQ. The V end was cut by 1 base, the J end by 3 bases, with 9 bases between. This CDR3 has 14 residues. CDR3 protein: CASSQGFGDTEAFF. CDR3 coding DNA: TGTGCCAGCAGCCAAGGTTTCGGGGACACTGAAGCTTTCTTT.

The V call is TRBV7-8, the J call TRBJ1-4, with 7 bases aligning to TRBD1. The CDR3 is made up of 14 amino acids. Germline V CDR1 and CDR2: SGHVS, FQNEAQ. V was clipped by 5 bases and J by 10 bases; unmatched bases: 10. In DNA form, the CDR3 reads TGTGCCAGCAGCAAAGACAGGGTAATTGCAAAACTGTTTTTT. Encoded protein: CASSKDRVIAKLFF.

This chain connects TRBV29-1 to TRBJ1-1, with 7 bases lining up with TRBD1. Per germline, CDR1 SQVTM and CDR2 ANQGSEA. V lost 7 bases, J lost 3 bases, and 5 bases stayed unmatched. CDR3 length: 12 amino acids. CDR3 amino acids: CSGGQIYTEAFF. In DNA, the CDR3 is TGCAGCGGGGGACAGATCTACACTGAAGCTTTCTTT.

V is TRBV25-1 and J is TRBJ1-4, with no clear D. CDR3 size: 13 residues. Trimming removed 2 bases at V and 8 bases at J, with 9 bases between. Looked up from germline, CDR1 is MGHDK and CDR2 is SYGVNS. The CDR3 coding sequence is TGTGCCAGCAGTGAAACCGGGCTGGAAAAACTGTTTTTT. It yields the protein CASSETGLEKLFF. The variable domain in full, completed from reference TRBV25-1 and TRBJ1-4, reads EADIYQTPRYLVIGTGKKITLECSQTMGHDKMYWYQQDPGMELHLIHYSYGVNSTEKGDLSSESTVSRIRTEHFPLTLESARPSHTSQYLCASSETGLEKLFFGSGTQLSVL.